This note documents a single T cell receptor (beta chain) sequence. Its cognate antigen is unknown. The CDR3 spans 16 residues. Per germline, CDR1 LGHNA and CDR2 YNFKEQ. V shed 0 bases and J shed 7 bases, with 15 bases lying between them. With 60 Vbeta and 13 Jbeta primers, the PCR was carried out. Sequencing was performed with immunoSEQ multiplex PCR; in TCRdb, only in-frame clones are kept and a portion is missing. The data hold 160,000 or so clones, with around 79% observed a single time. The source of the sample is a study of cytomegalovirus exposure and HLA in healthy donors. Whole-study findings and limits: Earlier analysis yielded a pattern in which most TCR beta V segments were productive about 87% or about 30% of the time. Presence/absence analysis assumed near-uniform sequencing depth across donors. For most TCR sequences rarity was the rule, although some public TCRs occurred in many donors. It was shown in a later analysis that HLA-associated TCR beta chains were more clonally expanded than other, equally common chains.

Sequencing input: PBMCs. This chain connects TRBV4-2 to TRBJ1-4, with D unclear. This receptor was identified in a man aged 40-49 years in good health and CMV-seropositive. For the CDR3, the DNA is TGTGCCAGCAGCCAAGATCGAGGTTTGGCAGTTGAAAAACTGTTTTTT. Protein: CASSQDRGLAVEKLFF.